This TCR beta chain stems from a study of Ad26.COV2.S vaccination and SARS-CoV-2 variants. Remarks on this clone: Its antigen remains unknown.

Clones were read by immunoSEQ multiplex PCR, and TCRdb kept only the in-frame ones, dropping some. The data hold roughly 300,000 clones, with around 89% observed a single time. The CDR3 totals 13 residues. Germline CDR1 reads SGHAT; CDR2 reads FQNNGV. V gave up 4 bases and J gave up 3 bases, with 10 bases separating them. The study's findings and limits: Breadth measured for non-spike TCRs was similar across vaccine and placebo recipients.

Treatment in this sample: some 20 received Ad26.COV2.S at low or high dose, single or two shots; about 5 received placebo; per-sample allocation not given. The samples were gathered on day 63 after the first injection of vaccine or placebo. This Boston cohort included adults aged 18-55 years. The chain combines TRBV11-2 with TRBJ2-7, with D perhaps TRBD2 (6 bases). This TCR came from a person between 18 and 65 years old who received the Ad26.COV2.S COVID-19 vaccine or a placebo. Sequenced material: peripheral blood, taken in a trial of Ad26.COV2.S vaccine versus placebo. The CDR3 coding sequence is TGTGCCAGCAGCTCGACTAGTGTCTACGAGCAGTACTTC. This encodes CASSSTSVYEQYF.